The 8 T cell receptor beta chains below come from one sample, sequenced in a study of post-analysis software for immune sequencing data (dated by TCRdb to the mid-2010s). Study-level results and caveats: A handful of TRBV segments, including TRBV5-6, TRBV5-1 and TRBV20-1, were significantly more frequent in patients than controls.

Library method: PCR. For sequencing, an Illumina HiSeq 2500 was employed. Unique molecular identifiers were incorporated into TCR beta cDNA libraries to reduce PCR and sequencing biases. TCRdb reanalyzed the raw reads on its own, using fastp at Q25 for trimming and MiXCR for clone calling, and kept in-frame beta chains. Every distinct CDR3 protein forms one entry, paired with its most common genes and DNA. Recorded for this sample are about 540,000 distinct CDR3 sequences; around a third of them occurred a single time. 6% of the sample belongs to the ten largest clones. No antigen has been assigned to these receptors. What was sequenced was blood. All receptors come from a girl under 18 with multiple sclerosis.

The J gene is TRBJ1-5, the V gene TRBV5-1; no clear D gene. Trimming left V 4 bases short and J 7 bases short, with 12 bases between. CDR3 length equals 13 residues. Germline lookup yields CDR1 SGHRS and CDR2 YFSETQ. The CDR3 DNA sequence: TGCGCCAGCAGCCTGGATGCGGAGCAGCCCCAGCATTTT. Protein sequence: CASSLDAEQPQHF.

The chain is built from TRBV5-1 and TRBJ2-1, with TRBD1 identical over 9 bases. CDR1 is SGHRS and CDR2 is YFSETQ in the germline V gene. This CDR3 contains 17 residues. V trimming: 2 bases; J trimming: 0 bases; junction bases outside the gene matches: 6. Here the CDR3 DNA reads TGCGCCAGCAGCTTTGAGGGACAGGGCATCTCCTACAATGAGCAGTTCTTC. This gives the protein CASSFEGQGISYNEQFF.

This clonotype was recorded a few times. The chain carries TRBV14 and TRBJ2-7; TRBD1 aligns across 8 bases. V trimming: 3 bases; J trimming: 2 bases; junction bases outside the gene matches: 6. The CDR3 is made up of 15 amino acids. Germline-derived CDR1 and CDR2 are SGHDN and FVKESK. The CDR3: CASSHRQGRTYEQYF. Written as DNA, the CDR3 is TGTGCCAGCAGCCACCGACAGGGGAGGACCTACGAGCAGTACTTC.

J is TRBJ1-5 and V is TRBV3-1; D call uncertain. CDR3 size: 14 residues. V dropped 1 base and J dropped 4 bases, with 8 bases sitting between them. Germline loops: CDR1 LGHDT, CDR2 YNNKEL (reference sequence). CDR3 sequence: CASSQASRNQPQHF. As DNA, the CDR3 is TGTGCCAGCAGCCAAGCATCAAGAAATCAGCCCCAGCATTTT.

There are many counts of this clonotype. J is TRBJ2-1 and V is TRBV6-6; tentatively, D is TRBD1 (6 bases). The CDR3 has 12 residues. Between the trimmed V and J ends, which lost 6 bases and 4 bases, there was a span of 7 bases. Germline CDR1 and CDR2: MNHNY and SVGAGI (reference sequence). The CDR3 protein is CASSDRYNEQFF. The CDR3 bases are TGTGCCAGCAGCGACAGGTACAATGAGCAGTTCTTC.

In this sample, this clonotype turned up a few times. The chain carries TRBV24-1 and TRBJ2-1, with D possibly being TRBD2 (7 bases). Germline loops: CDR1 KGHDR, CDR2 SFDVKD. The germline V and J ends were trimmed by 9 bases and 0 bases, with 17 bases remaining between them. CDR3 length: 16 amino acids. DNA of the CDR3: TGTGCCACCCAATTGGGGGGGGCGAGCTCCTACAATGAGCAGTTCTTC. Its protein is CATQLGGASSYNEQFF.

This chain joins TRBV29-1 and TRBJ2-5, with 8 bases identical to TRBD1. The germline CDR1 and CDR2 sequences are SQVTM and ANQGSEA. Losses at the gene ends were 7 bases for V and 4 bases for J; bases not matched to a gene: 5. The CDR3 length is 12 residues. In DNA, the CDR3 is TGCAGCGCCTTGACAGGGGTAGAGACCCAGTACTTC. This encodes CSALTGVETQYF. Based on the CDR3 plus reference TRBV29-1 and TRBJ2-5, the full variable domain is SAVISQKPSRDICQRGTSLTIQCQVDSQVTMMFWYRQQPGQSLTLIATANQGSEATYESGFVIDKFPISRPNLTFSTLTVSNMSPEDSSIYLCSALTGVETQYFGPGTRLLVL.

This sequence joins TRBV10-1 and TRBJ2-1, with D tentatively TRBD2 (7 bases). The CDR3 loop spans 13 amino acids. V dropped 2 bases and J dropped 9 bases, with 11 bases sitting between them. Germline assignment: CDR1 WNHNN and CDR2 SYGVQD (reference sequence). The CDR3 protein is CASSEGGAGEQFF. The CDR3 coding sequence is TGCGCCAGCAGTGAGGGGGGGGCAGGTGAGCAGTTCTTC.